This T cell receptor beta chain appears in the sequencing data of a study of T cells in Graves' hyperthyroidism and ophthalmopathy. Study-wide results and limits: From stable hyperthyroidism, ophthalmopathy was set apart by a 13 V-J model.

V dropped 4 bases and J dropped 4 bases, with 15 bases sitting between them. The CDR3 covers 15 residues. Germline-derived CDR1 and CDR2 are KGHDR and SFDVKD. PBMCs stemmed from around 10 ml fresh peripheral blood. This clonotype was found many times. What it recognizes is unknown. Regions amplified from RNA transcripts were the TCR beta CDR3 regions. When the TCR CDR3 underwent first-round RT-PCR, the HTBI primer set was used. One entry per CDR3 protein, called by TCRdb with MiXCR from the multiplex PCR reads. The table has some 400,000 distinct CDR3 sequences, over 15% seen once. This chain links TRBV24-1 with TRBJ1-1, with D maybe TRBD1 (5 bases). Material for sequencing was blood. The sequence was obtained from a woman aged 18-35 years with Graves' hyperthyroidism. The CDR3 DNA reads TGTGCCACCAGTGACCTGAGGGGCGCGGGCACTGAAGCTTTCTTT. It translates to CATSDLRGAGTEAFF.